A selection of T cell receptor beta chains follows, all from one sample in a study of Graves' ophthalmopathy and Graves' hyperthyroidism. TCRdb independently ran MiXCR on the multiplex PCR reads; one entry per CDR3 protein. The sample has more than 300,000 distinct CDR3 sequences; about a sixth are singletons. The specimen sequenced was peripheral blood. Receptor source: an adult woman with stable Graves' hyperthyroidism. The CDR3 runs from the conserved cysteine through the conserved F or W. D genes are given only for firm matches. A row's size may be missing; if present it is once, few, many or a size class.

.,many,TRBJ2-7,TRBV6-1,TGTGCCAGCAGTAAAAGGATTACCTACGAGCAGTACTTC,CASSKRITYEQYF
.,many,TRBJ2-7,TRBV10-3,TGTGCCATCAGTGCCCAGGGCACCTACGAGCAGTACTTC,CAISAQGTYEQYF
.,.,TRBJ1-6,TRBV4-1,TGCGCCAGCAGTCCAACAGGGAGCTCCTATAATTCACCCCTCCACTTT,CASSPTGSSYNSPLHF
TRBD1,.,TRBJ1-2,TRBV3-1,TGTGCCAGCAGCCCCTCCCGGACAGGGGGCTACAGCTTC,CASSPSRTGGYSF
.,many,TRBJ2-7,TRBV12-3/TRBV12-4,TGTGCCAGCAATCGGCGATCGGGTGAGCAGTACTTC,CASNRRSGEQYF
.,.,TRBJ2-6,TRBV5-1,TGCGCCAGCAGCTCCCTTACTCTCTCTGGGGCCAACGTCCTGACTTTC,CASSSLTLSGANVLTF
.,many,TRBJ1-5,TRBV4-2,TGTGCCAGCAGCCAAGATGCGGGTTACAATCAGCCCCAGCATTTT,CASSQDAGYNQPQHF
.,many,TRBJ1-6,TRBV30,TGTGCCTGGAGTGTACTGGGAGGGAATTCACCCCTCCACTTT,CAWSVLGGNSPLHF
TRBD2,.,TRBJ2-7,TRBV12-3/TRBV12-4,TGTGCCAGCAGAACGGGACTAGCGGGACCCTACGAGCAGTACTTC,CASRTGLAGPYEQYF
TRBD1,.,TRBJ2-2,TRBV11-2,TGTGCCAGCAGCTTAGGGGGCTCGGGACAGGGGAACACCGGGGAGCTGTTTTTT,CASSLGGSGQGNTGELFF
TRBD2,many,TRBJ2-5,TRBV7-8,TGTGCCAGCAGCTTAGCGGAGGCTAGCGGGATAGAGACCCAGTACTTC,CASSLAEASGIETQYF
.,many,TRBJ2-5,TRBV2,TGTGCCAGCAGGGCGACAGCACAAGAGACCCAGTACTTC,CASRATAQETQYF
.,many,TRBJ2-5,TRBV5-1,TGCGCCAGCAGCTTGGAGTTCGGACTCGGGGAGACCCAGTACTTC,CASSLEFGLGETQYF
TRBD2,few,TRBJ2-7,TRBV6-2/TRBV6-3,TGTGCCAGCAGTTACTCGAATAAGCGGACTAGCGGGTCGGGGGATGGATGGGGGCAGTACTTC,CASSYSNKRTSGSGDGWGQYF
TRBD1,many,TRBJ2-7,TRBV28,TGTGCCAGCAGTTTGGACAGGGGGGGATCCTACGAGCAGTACTTC,CASSLDRGGSYEQYF
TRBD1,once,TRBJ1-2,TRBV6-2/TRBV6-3,TGTGCCAGCAGTACTCTACTCCCTAGCCCGGGACAGGGGTCCTATGGTTACACCTTC,CASSTLLPSPGQGSYGYTF
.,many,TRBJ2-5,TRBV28,TGTGCCAGCAGTTTAGCTAGCGACCCCAACGAGACCCAGTACTTC,CASSLASDPNETQYF
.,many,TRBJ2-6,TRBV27,TGTGCCAGCAGTTCTAGGACAAATGGGGCCAACGTCCTGACTTTC,CASSSRTNGANVLTF
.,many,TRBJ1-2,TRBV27,TGTGCCAGCAGTTTATCGGCGGGGGGCGGCTACACCTTC,CASSLSAGGGYTF
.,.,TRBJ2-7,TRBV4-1,TGCGCCAGCAGCCCCCCAAGTACCTACGAGCAGTACTTC,CASSPPSTYEQYF
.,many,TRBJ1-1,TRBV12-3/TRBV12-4,TGTGCCAGCAGCACCTTCGGATGGGACGACGCTGAAGCTTTCTTT,CASSTFGWDDAEAFF
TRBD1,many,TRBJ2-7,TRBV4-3,TGCGCCAGCAGCCAATCCGGGACAGGGGGCTACGAGCAGTACTTC,CASSQSGTGGYEQYF
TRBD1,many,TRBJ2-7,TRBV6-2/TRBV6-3,TGTGCCAGCAGTTACTCCGGGACAGGGGTCGGCTACGAGCAGTACTTC,CASSYSGTGVGYEQYF
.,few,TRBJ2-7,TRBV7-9,TGTGCCAGCAGCTTAAGGGGAATAGCCTACGAGCAGTACTTC,CASSLRGIAYEQYF
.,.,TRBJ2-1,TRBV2,TGTGCCAGCAGGGCCGCACCGTCCTACAATGAGAAGTTCTTC,CASRAAPSYNEKFF
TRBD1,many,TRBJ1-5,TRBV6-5,TGTGCCAGCAGTTACTCGCGTTCAGGGGGCTCTAGCAATCAGCCCCAGCATTTT,CASSYSRSGGSSNQPQHF
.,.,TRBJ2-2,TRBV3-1,TGTGCCAGCATAACAGATGCCGGGGAGCTGTTTTTT,CASITDAGELFF
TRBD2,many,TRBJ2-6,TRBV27,TGTGCCAGCAGTCGACTAGCGGTGAACTCTGGGGCCAACGTCCTGACTTTC,CASSRLAVNSGANVLTF
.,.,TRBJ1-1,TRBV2,TGTGCCAGCAGTCAAGGGTGGCAGGACACTGAAGCTTTCTTT,CASSQGWQDTEAFF
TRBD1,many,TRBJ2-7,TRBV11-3,TGTGCCAGCAGCTCAACCGGGACAGGGTTTTCGGACGAGCAGTACTTC,CASSSTGTGFSDEQYF
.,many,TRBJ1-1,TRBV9,TGTGCCAGCAGTCCCGAAGCGGAGCTAGCTGAAGCTTTCTTT,CASSPEAELAEAFF
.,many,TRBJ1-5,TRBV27,TGTGCCAGCGGGTTAGGTGGGGAGGGTCAGCCCCAGCATTTT,CASGLGGEGQPQHF
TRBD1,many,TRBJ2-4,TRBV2,TGTGCCAGCAGTGACGGGACAGGCAAAAACATTAAGTACTTC,CASSDGTGKNIKYF
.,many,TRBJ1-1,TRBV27,TGTGCCAGCAGTTTAGTACTATATGCTGAAGCTTTCTTT,CASSLVLYAEAFF
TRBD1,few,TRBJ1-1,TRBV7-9,TGTGCCAGCAGACCTGACCGGGACAGCACTGAAGCTTTCTTT,CASRPDRDSTEAFF
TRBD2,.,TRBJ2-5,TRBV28,TGTGCCAGCAGTCTGCGTAGCGGGGGATATCAAGAGACCCAGTACTTC,CASSLRSGGYQETQYF
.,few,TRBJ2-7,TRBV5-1,TGCGCCAGCAGCCCGGCTAGCGCCTTCTCCTACGAGCAGTACTTC,CASSPASAFSYEQYF
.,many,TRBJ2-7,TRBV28,TGTGCCAGCAGTTTGCCAACGCCCTACGAGCAGTACTTC,CASSLPTPYEQYF
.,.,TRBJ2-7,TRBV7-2,TGTGCCAGCAGCTTATTGTTTGGGGACTCGGGCGAGCAGTACTTC,CASSLLFGDSGEQYF
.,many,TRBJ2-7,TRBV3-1,TGTGCCAGCAGCCCCGGACACAGCCACGAGCAGTACTTC,CASSPGHSHEQYF
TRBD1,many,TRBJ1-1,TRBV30,TGTGCCTGGAGTGTACCGAGGACAGGCAAGGACACTGAAGCTTTCTTT,CAWSVPRTGKDTEAFF
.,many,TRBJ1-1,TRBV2,TGTGCCAGCAGTCCCACAGGGAGGGCTGAAGCTTTCTTT,CASSPTGRAEAFF
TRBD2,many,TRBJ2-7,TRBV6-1,TGTGCCAGCAGTGAAACCACTAGCGGGAGCCGCGAGCAGTACTTC,CASSETTSGSREQYF
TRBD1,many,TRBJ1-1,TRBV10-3,TGTGCCATCAGAGTTACAGGGGGCCCTGAAGCTTTCTTT,CAIRVTGGPEAFF
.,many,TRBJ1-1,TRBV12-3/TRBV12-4,TGTGCCAGCAGTTTAGGGGCAGTTGAAGCTTTCTTT,CASSLGAVEAFF